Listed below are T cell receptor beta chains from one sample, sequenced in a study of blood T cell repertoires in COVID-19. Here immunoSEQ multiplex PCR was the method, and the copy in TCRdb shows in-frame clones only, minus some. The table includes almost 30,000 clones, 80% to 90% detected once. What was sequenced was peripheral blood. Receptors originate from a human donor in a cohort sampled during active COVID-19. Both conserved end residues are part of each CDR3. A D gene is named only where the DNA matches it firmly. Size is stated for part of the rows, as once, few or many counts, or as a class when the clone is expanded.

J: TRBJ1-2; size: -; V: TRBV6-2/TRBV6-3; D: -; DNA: TGTGCCAGCAGTGGCTTGCTGGACAGCTATGGCTACACCTTC; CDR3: CASSGLLDSYGYTF
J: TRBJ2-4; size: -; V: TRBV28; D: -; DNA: TGTGCCAGCAGTTTATCCCGGGGAGGAGACATTCAGTACTTC; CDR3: CASSLSRGGDIQYF
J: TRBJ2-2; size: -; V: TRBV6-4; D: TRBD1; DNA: TGTGCCAGCAGTGACGGGACCGGGACAGGGTCGGCCGGGGAGCTGTTTTTT; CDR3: CASSDGTGTGSAGELFF
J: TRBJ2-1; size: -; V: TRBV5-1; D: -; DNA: TGCGCCAGCACGATGGGGGCCCCAAGCTCCTACAATGAGCAGTTCTTC; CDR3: CASTMGAPSSYNEQFF
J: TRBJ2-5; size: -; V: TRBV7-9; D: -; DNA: TGTGCCAGCAGCTCTGACAGTTACCAAGAGACCCAGTACTTC; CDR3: CASSSDSYQETQYF
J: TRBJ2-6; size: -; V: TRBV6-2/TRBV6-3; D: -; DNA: TGTGCCAGCAGTCTAACAGGGATCCCCAACTCTGGGGCCAACGTCCTGACTTTC; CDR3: CASSLTGIPNSGANVLTF
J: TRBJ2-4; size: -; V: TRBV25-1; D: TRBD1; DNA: TGTGCCAGCAGTCCCTCCTGGGGACAGGGAAAAAACATTCAGTACTTC; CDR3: CASSPSWGQGKNIQYF
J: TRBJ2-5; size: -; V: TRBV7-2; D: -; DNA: TGTGCCAGCAGCTTAGCGGGGGGAGCAGAGACCCAGTACTTC; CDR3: CASSLAGGAETQYF
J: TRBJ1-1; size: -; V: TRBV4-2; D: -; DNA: TGTGCCAGCAGCCAAGAACTGGGAGCGAACACTGAAGCTTTCTTT; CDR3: CASSQELGANTEAFF
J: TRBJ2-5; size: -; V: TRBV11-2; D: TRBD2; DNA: TGTGCCAGCAGCTTAGTTAGCGGGGGGGCTCATCAGTACTTC; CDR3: CASSLVSGGAHQYF
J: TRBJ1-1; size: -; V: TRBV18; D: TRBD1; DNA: TGTGCCAGCTCACACGATGCAGGGGACAGAACCCAGAACACTGAAGCTTTCTTT; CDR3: CASSHDAGDRTQNTEAFF
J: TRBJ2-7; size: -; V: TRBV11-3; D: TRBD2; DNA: TGTGCCAGCAGCTTAGGGACTAGCGGTACCTACGAGCAGTACTTC; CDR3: CASSLGTSGTYEQYF
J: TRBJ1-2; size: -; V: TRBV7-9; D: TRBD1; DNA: TGTGCCAGCAGCATAGGGACAGCTCAGTACTTTTATGGCTACACCTTC; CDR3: CASSIGTAQYFYGYTF
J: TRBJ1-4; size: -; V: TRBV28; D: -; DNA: TGTGCCAGCAGTTTAGGGTCAGAGGGGGTATGGACTAATGAAAAACTGTTTTTT; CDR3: CASSLGSEGVWTNEKLFF
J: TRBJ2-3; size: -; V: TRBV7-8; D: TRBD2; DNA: TGTGCCAGCAGCTTAGACCCCGAGAAGCGGGGGGCGGGAGATACGCAGTATTTT; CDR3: CASSLDPEKRGAGDTQYF
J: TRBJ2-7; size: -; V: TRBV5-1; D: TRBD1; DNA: TGCGCCAGCAGCACGGGACAGTACTACGAGCAGTACTTC; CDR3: CASSTGQYYEQYF
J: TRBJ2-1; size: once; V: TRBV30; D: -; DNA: TGTGCCACATGGGGGGGACACCCCTCCTACAATGAGCAGTTCTTC; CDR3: CATWGGHPSYNEQFF
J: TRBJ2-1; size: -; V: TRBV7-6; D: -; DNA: TGTGCCAGCAGCTTAGCAGGCAGGGGTATCTACAATGAGCAGTTCTTC; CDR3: CASSLAGRGIYNEQFF
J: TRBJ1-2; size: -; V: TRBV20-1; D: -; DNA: TGCAGTGCTCTACGTGTACCTGGCTACACCTTC; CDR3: CSALRVPGYTF
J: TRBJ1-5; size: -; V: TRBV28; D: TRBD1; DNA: TGTGCCAGCAGTGACCCGGGACAGAATACTTTCGACCAGCCCCAGCATTTT; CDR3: CASSDPGQNTFDQPQHF
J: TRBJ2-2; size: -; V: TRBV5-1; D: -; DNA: TGCGCCAGCAGCTTGCCGGGGGGCTACACCGGGGAGCTGTTTTTT; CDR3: CASSLPGGYTGELFF
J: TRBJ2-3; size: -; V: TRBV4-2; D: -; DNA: TGTGCCAGCAGCCCCCGGGTAGGTGCAGATACGCAGTATTTT; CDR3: CASSPRVGADTQYF
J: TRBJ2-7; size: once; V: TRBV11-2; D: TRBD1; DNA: TGTGCCAGCAGCCTACAGGGGTACGAGCAGTACTTC; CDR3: CASSLQGYEQYF
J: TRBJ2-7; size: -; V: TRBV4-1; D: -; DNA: TGCGCCAGCAGCCAAGATATAAACTACGAGCAGTACTTC; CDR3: CASSQDINYEQYF
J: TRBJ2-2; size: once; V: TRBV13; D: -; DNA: TGTGCCACACAGGGTTTGAACACCGGGGAGCTGTTTTTT; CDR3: CATQGLNTGELFF
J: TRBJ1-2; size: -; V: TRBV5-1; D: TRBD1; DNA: TGCGCCAGCAGCGGCGGGACAGGGGGCAACTATGGCTACACCTTC; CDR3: CASSGGTGGNYGYTF
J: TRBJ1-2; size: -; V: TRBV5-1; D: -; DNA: TGCGCCAGCAGCTCTCAGGGGTCTGGCTACACCTTC; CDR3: CASSSQGSGYTF
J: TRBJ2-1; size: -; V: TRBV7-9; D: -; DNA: TGTGCCAGCAGCTTAATTAATCTGTTCTTC; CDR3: CASSLINLFF
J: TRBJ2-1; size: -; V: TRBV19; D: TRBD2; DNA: TGTGCCAGTAGTACCCTGGGACTAGCGGTCTACAATGAGCAGTTCTTC; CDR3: CASSTLGLAVYNEQFF
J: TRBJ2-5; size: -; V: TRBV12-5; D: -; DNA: TGTGCTAGTGGTTGGGGGGACTTTCCTCAAGAGACCCAGTACTTC; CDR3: CASGWGDFPQETQYF
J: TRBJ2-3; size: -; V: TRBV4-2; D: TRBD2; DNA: TGTGCCAGCAGCCAAAGACCCGGGACTAGCGGGGGGGGTAGCACAGATACGCAGTATTTT; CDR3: CASSQRPGTSGGGSTDTQYF
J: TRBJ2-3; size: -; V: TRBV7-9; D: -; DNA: TGTGCCAGCAGCATCCCGGACAGCTTCGCGGCAGATACGCAGTATTTT; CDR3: CASSIPDSFAADTQYF
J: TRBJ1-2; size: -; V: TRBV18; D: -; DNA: TGTGCCAGCTCCACAGAGATGGGGGCGCCTTATGGCTACACCTTC; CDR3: CASSTEMGAPYGYTF
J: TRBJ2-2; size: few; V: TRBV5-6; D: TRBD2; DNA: TGTGCCTCTGTAGCGGGGGGCACCGGGGAGCTGTTTTTT; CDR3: CASVAGGTGELFF
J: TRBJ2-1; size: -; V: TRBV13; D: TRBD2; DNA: TGTGCCAGCAGCTTCCCCTCGGGGGGGGGCGATGAGCAGTTCTTC; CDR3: CASSFPSGGGDEQFF
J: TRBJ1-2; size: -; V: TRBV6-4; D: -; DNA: TGTGCCAGCAGGGGGGAGGGGCGCCCCTATGGCTACACCTTC; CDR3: CASRGEGRPYGYTF
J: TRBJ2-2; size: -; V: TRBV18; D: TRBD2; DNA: TGTGCCAGCTCACCACCGACCGGACTAGCGGGAACCGGGGAGCTGTTTTTT; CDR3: CASSPPTGLAGTGELFF
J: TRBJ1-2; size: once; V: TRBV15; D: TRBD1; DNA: TGTGCCACCAGCAGAGGGACAGGGGAAATTGGCTATGGCTACACCTTC; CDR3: CATSRGTGEIGYGYTF
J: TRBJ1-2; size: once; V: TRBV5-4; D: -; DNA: TGTGCCAGCAGCCATAAGGCGGGGACCCGTGGCTACACCTTC; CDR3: CASSHKAGTRGYTF
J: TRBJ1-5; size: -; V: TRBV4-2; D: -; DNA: TGTGCCAGCAGCCAAGATAGGGGCAGAAGCAATCAGCCCCAGCATTTT; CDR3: CASSQDRGRSNQPQHF